This T cell receptor beta chain is drawn from a study of T cell responses to AZD1222 COVID-19 vaccine. In the study overall: Second doses were pooled across both intervals (about 4 or about 12 weeks). Study-level findings and limits: Clonal diversity was possibly underestimated, and the donors were mostly white British, with more females.

As for this clone: The antigen remains undetermined.

Generated by immunoSEQ multiplex PCR, the TCRdb table keeps only in-frame clones and is missing some. The sample holds about 120,000 clones, about 90% seen once. This CDR3 contains 16 residues. Trimming took 9 bases from V and 4 from J; bases not matched to a gene: 13. CDR1 is ENHRY and CDR2 is SYGVKD in the germline V gene. V gene TRBV10-3 combines with J gene TRBJ2-2; 8 nucleotides line up with TRBD2. The material sequenced was peripheral blood, taken on day 0 of AZD1222 vaccination. The receptor was derived from an adult in good health. CDR3 sequence reads: CAIKERENPSTGELFF. The DNA for the CDR3 is TGTGCCATAAAAGAGCGGGAGAACCCCAGCACCGGGGAGCTGTTTTTT.